The rows below give T cell receptor beta chains drawn from one sample of a study of OX40 agonist ivuxolimab in advanced cancers. Clones were read by immunoSEQ multiplex PCR, and TCRdb kept only the in-frame ones, dropping some. The data hold under 95,000 clones, with around 86% observed a single time. Sequences were derived from CD4+ or CD8+ T cells sorted from blood, sampled in a trial of the OX40 agonist ivuxolimab. Receptors originate from an adult with an advanced solid tumor such as melanoma, head and neck, liver or kidney cancer. Both conserved end residues are trimmed from each CDR3. Fields, in order: CDR3 length, V gene, clone size, CDR3 protein. Not all rows give a size; the values are once, few, many and, for expanded clones, a class.

len: 16
v_gene: TRBV19
abundance: once
CDR3aa: ASSLTPGLAGASHEQF

len: 14
v_gene: TRBV5-1
abundance: -
CDR3aa: ASSLDGFPAKNIQY

len: 11
v_gene: TRBV6-5
abundance: -
CDR3aa: ASSDLSAGELF

len: 14
v_gene: TRBV7-6
abundance: few
CDR3aa: ASSLEYGGGTGELF

len: 12
v_gene: TRBV7-3
abundance: -
CDR3aa: ASSYGDSSYEQY

len: 13
v_gene: TRBV18
abundance: -
CDR3aa: ASSPPSGEGTEAF

len: 17
v_gene: TRBV4-1
abundance: -
CDR3aa: ASSQDIHSGGSSYNEQF

len: 15
v_gene: TRBV10-3
abundance: once
CDR3aa: AISEGGLRQGAYEQY

len: 13
v_gene: TRBV5-1
abundance: -
CDR3aa: ASSFQQGAYNEQF

len: 13
v_gene: TRBV14
abundance: -
CDR3aa: ASSLAGGLYNEQF

len: 15
v_gene: TRBV7-2
abundance: -
CDR3aa: ASSHRASGKQYNEQF

len: 12
v_gene: TRBV30
abundance: -
CDR3aa: AFRKLTMNTEAF

len: 13
v_gene: TRBV10-3
abundance: -
CDR3aa: AISPDRKVREKLF

len: 13
v_gene: TRBV11-2
abundance: -
CDR3aa: ASSLDQGGYNTQY

len: 14
v_gene: TRBV30
abundance: few
CDR3aa: AWNRDYNPSNYGYT

len: 13
v_gene: TRBV5-1
abundance: -
CDR3aa: ASSPGTTFQETQY

len: 13
v_gene: TRBV9
abundance: -
CDR3aa: ASSPGGTAGNTIY

len: 13
v_gene: TRBV4-3
abundance: -
CDR3aa: ASSLFGTANYGYT

len: 12
v_gene: TRBV4-2
abundance: -
CDR3aa: ASSQGSSYNEQF

len: 11
v_gene: TRBV6-1
abundance: -
CDR3aa: ASSEATTSPLH

len: 10
v_gene: TRBV18
abundance: few
CDR3aa: ASSRDRTEAF

len: 11
v_gene: TRBV2
abundance: -
CDR3aa: ASRLETFTEAF

len: 9
v_gene: TRBV6-5
abundance: -
CDR3aa: ASSYGYGYT

len: 13
v_gene: TRBV9
abundance: few
CDR3aa: ASSESGGRGNTIY

len: 9
v_gene: TRBV10-2
abundance: -
CDR3aa: ASSELGQQY

len: 16
v_gene: TRBV4-3
abundance: -
CDR3aa: ASSRMSAGPGPGNTIY

len: 12
v_gene: TRBV27
abundance: once
CDR3aa: ASSPGQVNTEAF

len: 12
v_gene: TRBV5-1
abundance: -
CDR3aa: ASSPDFLSYEQY

len: 13
v_gene: TRBV6-5
abundance: -
CDR3aa: ASSYSTSGSNEQF

len: 15
v_gene: TRBV9
abundance: few
CDR3aa: ASSVVPTGTGWNEQF

len: 11
v_gene: TRBV6-6
abundance: -
CDR3aa: ASSPDGDTEAF

len: 11
v_gene: TRBV18
abundance: -
CDR3aa: ASSPEGSGPQH

len: 9
v_gene: TRBV11-2
abundance: few
CDR3aa: ASSLNYGYT

len: 9
v_gene: TRBV7-6
abundance: -
CDR3aa: ASSLGGPQH

len: 9
v_gene: TRBV20-1
abundance: many
CDR3aa: SARTGDTIY

len: 13
v_gene: TRBV6-5
abundance: -
CDR3aa: ASSRQLGDAYEQY

len: 17
v_gene: TRBV14
abundance: -
CDR3aa: ASSHPRLAGAEFNNEQF

len: 14
v_gene: TRBV5-4
abundance: -
CDR3aa: ASSIGTSGIYYEQY

len: 11
v_gene: TRBV6-1
abundance: few
CDR3aa: ASSQGQRQPQH

len: 10
v_gene: TRBV6-1
abundance: many
CDR3aa: ASRPQGVKAF

len: 14
v_gene: TRBV9
abundance: few
CDR3aa: ASSVGYGLSGNTIY

len: 9
v_gene: TRBV6-1
abundance: once
CDR3aa: ASSYTGEQY

len: 10
v_gene: TRBV6-5
abundance: -
CDR3aa: ASSYDTGELF

len: 12
v_gene: TRBV7-8
abundance: -
CDR3aa: ASSASSFSYEQY

len: 13
v_gene: TRBV29-1
abundance: -
CDR3aa: SVGDRANSGNTIY

len: 15
v_gene: TRBV27
abundance: -
CDR3aa: ASSPTGLVSYNSPLH

len: 11
v_gene: TRBV30
abundance: -
CDR3aa: AWGRNSNQPQH

len: 12
v_gene: TRBV2
abundance: -
CDR3aa: ASSEELLGNTIY

len: 10
v_gene: TRBV6-5
abundance: few
CDR3aa: ASGGSNQPQH

len: 14
v_gene: TRBV4-1
abundance: -
CDR3aa: ASRLTDRESAGELF

len: 11
v_gene: TRBV11-2
abundance: -
CDR3aa: ASSLVLVAEAF

len: 12
v_gene: TRBV2
abundance: -
CDR3aa: ASAGISSYNEQF